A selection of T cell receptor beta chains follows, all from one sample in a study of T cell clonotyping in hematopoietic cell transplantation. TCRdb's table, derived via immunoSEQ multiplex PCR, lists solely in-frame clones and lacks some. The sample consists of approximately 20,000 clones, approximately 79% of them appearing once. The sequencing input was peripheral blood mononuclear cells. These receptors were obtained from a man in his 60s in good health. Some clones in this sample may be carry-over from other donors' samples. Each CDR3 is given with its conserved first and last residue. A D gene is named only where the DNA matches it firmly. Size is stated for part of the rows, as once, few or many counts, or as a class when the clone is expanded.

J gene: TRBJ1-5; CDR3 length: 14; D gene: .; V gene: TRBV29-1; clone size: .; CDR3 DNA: TGCAGCGTTAGACAGGAAGGAAGCAATCAGCCCCAGCATTTT; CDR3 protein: CSVRQEGSNQPQHF
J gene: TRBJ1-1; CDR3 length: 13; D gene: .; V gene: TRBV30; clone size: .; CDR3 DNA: TGTGCCTGGAGGTACGGGTTGAACACTGAAGCTTTCTTT; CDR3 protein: CAWRYGLNTEAFF
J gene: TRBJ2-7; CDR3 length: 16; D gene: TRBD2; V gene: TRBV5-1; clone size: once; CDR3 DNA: TGCGCCAGCAGCCCTCCCGGACTAGCGGGAGAATACGAGCAGTACTTC; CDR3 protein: CASSPPGLAGEYEQYF
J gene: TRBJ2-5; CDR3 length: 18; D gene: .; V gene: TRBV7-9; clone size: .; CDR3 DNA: TGTGCCAGCAGCTTAGGGATGAGGGGAGGGGGGCATCAAGAGACCCAGTACTTC; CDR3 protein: CASSLGMRGGGHQETQYF
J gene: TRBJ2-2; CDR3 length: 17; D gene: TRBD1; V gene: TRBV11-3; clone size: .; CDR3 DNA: TGTGCCAGCAGCTTAGTTTGGGACAGGGCGAACACCGGGGAGCTGTTTTTT; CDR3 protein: CASSLVWDRANTGELFF
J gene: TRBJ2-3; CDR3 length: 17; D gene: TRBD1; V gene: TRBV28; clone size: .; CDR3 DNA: TGTGCCAGCAGTCCCCCCACCGGCAGGGGGAGCACAGATACGCAGTATTTT; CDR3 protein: CASSPPTGRGSTDTQYF
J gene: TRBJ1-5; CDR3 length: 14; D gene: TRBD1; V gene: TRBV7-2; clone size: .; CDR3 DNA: TGTGCCAGCAGCTTCCAGGGGGCTTTGCAGCCCCAGCATTTT; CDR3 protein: CASSFQGALQPQHF
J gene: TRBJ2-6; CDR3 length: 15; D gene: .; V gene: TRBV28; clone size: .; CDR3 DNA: TGTGCCAGCAGTTCTAGGGATACTGGGGCCAACGTCCTGACTTTC; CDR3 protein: CASSSRDTGANVLTF
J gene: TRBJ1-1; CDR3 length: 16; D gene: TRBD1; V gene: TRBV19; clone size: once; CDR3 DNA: TGTGCCAGTAGTATAGGGGGGGACAGGGGGCGGACTGAAGCTTTCTTT; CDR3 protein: CASSIGGDRGRTEAFF
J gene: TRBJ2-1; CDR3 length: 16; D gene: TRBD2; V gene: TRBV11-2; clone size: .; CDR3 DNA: TGTGCCAGCAGCCAACCGGGACTAGCGGGTTACAATGAGCAGTTCTTC; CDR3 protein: CASSQPGLAGYNEQFF
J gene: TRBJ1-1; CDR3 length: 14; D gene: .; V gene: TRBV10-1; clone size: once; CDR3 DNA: TGCGCCAGCAGTGACCCGGGACAACTCACTGAAGCTTTCTTT; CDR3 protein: CASSDPGQLTEAFF
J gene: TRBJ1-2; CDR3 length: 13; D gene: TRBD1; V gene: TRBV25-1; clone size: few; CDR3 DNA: TGTGCCAGCAGCACCAGACAGGGGGAAGGCTACACCTTC; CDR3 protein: CASSTRQGEGYTF
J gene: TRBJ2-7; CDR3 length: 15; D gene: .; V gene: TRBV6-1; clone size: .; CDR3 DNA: TGTGCCAGCAGTGAATGGGGGCAGGTGATCCACGAGCAGTACTTC; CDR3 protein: CASSEWGQVIHEQYF
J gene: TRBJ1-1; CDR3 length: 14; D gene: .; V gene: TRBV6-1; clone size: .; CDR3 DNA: TGTGCCAGCGACCTCCGGGGACGGAACACTGAAGCTTTCTTT; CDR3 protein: CASDLRGRNTEAFF
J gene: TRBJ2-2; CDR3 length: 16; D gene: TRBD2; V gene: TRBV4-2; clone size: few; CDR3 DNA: TGTGCCAGCAGCCAAGGGCCGGGACTAGCGGGAGGGGTGCCGCTTTTT; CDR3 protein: CASSQGPGLAGGVPLF
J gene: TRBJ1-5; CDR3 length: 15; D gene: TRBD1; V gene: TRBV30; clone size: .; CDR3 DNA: TGTGCCTGGAGTCGAATGGACAGGGTCAATCAGCCCCAGCATTTT; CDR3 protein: CAWSRMDRVNQPQHF
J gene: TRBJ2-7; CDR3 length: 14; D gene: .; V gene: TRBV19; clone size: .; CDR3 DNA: TGTGCCAGTAGTATATCGGGGACCTCCTACGAGCAGTACTTC; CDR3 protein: CASSISGTSYEQYF
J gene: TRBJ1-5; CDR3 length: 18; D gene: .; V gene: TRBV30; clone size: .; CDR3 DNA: TGTGCCTGGAGTGTAGATGACGCACAACAGGGCGGCAATCAGCCCCAGCATTTT; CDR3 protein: CAWSVDDAQQGGNQPQHF
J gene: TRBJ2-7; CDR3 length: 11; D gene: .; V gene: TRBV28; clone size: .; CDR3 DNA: TGTGCCAGCACCTCGGGGGTCGAGCAGTACTTC; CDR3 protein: CASTSGVEQYF
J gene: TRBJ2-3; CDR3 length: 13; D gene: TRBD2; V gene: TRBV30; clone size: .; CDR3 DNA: TGTGCCTGGAATAGCGGGCGCACAGATACGCAGTATTTT; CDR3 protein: CAWNSGRTDTQYF
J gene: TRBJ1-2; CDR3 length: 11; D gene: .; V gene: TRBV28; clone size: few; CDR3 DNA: TGTGCCAGCAGTAAGATCTATGGCTACACCTTC; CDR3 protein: CASSKIYGYTF
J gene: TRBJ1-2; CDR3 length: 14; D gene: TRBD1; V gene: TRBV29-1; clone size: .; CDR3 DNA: TGCAGCGTTGAATATCGGGCCAGGGGGGATGGCTACACCTTC; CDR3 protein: CSVEYRARGDGYTF
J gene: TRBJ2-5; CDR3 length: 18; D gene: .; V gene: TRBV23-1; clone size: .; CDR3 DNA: TGCGCCAGCAGTCCTGCCCTTCCGGGACTCCAGTACCAAGAGACCCAGTACTTC; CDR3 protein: CASSPALPGLQYQETQYF
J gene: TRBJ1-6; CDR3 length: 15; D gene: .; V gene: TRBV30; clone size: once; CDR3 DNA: TGTGCCTGGACCTCGATGGGGGCCTTAGGAACACCCCTCCACTTT; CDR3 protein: CAWTSMGALGTPLHF
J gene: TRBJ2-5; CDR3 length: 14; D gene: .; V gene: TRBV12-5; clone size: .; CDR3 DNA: TGTGCTAGTGCTCACCGGACATCCCAAGAGACCCAGTACTTC; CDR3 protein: CASAHRTSQETQYF
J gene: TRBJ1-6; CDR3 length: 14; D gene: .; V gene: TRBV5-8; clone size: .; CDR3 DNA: TGTGCCAGCACCGTGAGCTCCTATAATTCACCCCTCCACTTT; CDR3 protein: CASTVSSYNSPLHF
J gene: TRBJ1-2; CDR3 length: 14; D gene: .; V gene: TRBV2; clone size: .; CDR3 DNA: TGTGCCAGCAGAGACCCAGGGGATTCCTATGGCTACACCTTC; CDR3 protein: CASRDPGDSYGYTF